Listed below are T cell receptor beta chains from one sample, sequenced in a study of neurological immune-mediated disorders. TCRdb recomputed calls from the 5' RACE reads with MiXCR, one row per CDR3 protein. This repertoire shows tens of thousands of distinct CDR3 sequences, about 4.5% found once; its top ten account for around 23%. The sequenced sample was PBMCs. These receptors were collected from a man between 18 and 35 years old in good health. CDR3s include the opening cysteine and the closing phenylalanine or tryptophan. The order of the fields is V gene, CDR3 protein.

v_gene: TRBV5-1
CDR3aa: CASSLGPGTGPNQPQHF

v_gene: TRBV4-2
CDR3aa: CASSQDRGTGELFF

v_gene: TRBV7-2
CDR3aa: CASSSHTPLWGTEAFF

v_gene: TRBV7-9
CDR3aa: CASSPLTSGSTDTQYF

v_gene: TRBV20-1
CDR3aa: CSARPPGQINIQYF

v_gene: TRBV7-2
CDR3aa: CATSFKGDQSYEQYF

v_gene: TRBV15
CDR3aa: CATSRERAGDEQYF

v_gene: TRBV7-2
CDR3aa: CASSQGQVGTGYTF

v_gene: TRBV6-2/TRBV6-3
CDR3aa: CASSYHGGAYSNQPQHF

v_gene: TRBV5-1
CDR3aa: CASSFQQGSGEQYF

v_gene: TRBV29-1
CDR3aa: CSVITLYEQYF

v_gene: TRBV29-1
CDR3aa: CSAGTQAYEQYF

v_gene: TRBV6-2/TRBV6-3
CDR3aa: CASRAGQGSYEQYF

v_gene: TRBV28
CDR3aa: CASSRHDSNTEAFF

v_gene: TRBV7-2
CDR3aa: CASSLQQGWEETQYF

v_gene: TRBV10-3
CDR3aa: CAISESVPGGSYGYTF

v_gene: TRBV6-2/TRBV6-3
CDR3aa: CASSYFPTPRTSGGSLQETQYF

v_gene: TRBV12-3/TRBV12-4
CDR3aa: CASTRAGPLEQYF

v_gene: TRBV9
CDR3aa: CASSVFSDGTESYEQYF

v_gene: TRBV12-3/TRBV12-4
CDR3aa: CASSRTSGALTDTQYF

v_gene: TRBV20-1
CDR3aa: CSAPGTGPDTEAFF

v_gene: TRBV15
CDR3aa: CATSRQRTGAGYTF

v_gene: TRBV20-1
CDR3aa: CSARDTGTRSYEQYF

v_gene: TRBV7-8
CDR3aa: CASSLGEIGYGYTF

v_gene: TRBV20-1
CDR3aa: CSAPPGRTEAFF

v_gene: TRBV11-3
CDR3aa: CASSLGWDGHYEQYF

v_gene: TRBV10-2
CDR3aa: CASRPQGAPPNSPLHF

v_gene: TRBV4-3
CDR3aa: CASSRTSPGLGYGYTF

v_gene: TRBV9
CDR3aa: CASSVSGGYYNEQFF

v_gene: TRBV20-1
CDR3aa: CSASRGGANQPQHF

v_gene: TRBV6-5
CDR3aa: CASSWGRNQPQHF

v_gene: TRBV5-1
CDR3aa: CASSLYEGYTGDRIYEQYF

v_gene: TRBV20-1
CDR3aa: CSALDPGGTSYNEQFF

v_gene: TRBV25-1
CDR3aa: CASSDVRGLGETQYF

v_gene: TRBV5-1
CDR3aa: CASSFFRQDSDAFF

v_gene: TRBV15
CDR3aa: CATSRAYETQYF

v_gene: TRBV20-1
CDR3aa: CSAQDPNTEAFF

v_gene: TRBV4-3
CDR3aa: CASSQGAVERGETQYF

v_gene: TRBV2
CDR3aa: CASRPPWAGGPDTQYF

v_gene: TRBV9
CDR3aa: CASSVTGWTTEAFF

v_gene: TRBV7-2
CDR3aa: CASSLDGGFNYGYTF

v_gene: TRBV7-9
CDR3aa: CASSPQGGGNQPQHF

v_gene: TRBV5-1
CDR3aa: CASSPGQGARGTEAFF

v_gene: TRBV18
CDR3aa: CASSPRTSGGSGTDTQYF

v_gene: TRBV5-1
CDR3aa: CASSLRVGLNTEAFF

v_gene: TRBV5-1
CDR3aa: CASSPGQTLGYTF